These T cell receptor beta chains were read from a single sample in a study of T cells in localized non-small cell lung cancer. Clones were sequenced by immunoSEQ multiplex PCR, and TCRdb holds only the in-frame ones, with some missing. The sample includes about 24,000 clones, roughly nine tenths of them seen just once. Source: peripheral blood, taken before any cancer treatment. The receptors were sampled from a man between 40 and 70 years old with stage III squamous cell lung carcinoma. CDR3s leave out the opening cysteine and the closing phenylalanine or tryptophan. For some rows the clone size is stated as once, few or many, or as a class when expanded; others skip it.

TRBV19	TRBJ1-5	.	ASSIVQGSNQPQH
TRBV7-3	TRBJ2-2	.	ASSPGVPNTGELF
TRBV5-1	TRBJ2-3	once	ASSPNPGQGTDTQY
TRBV5-1	TRBJ1-1	.	ASSWGGLNTEAF
TRBV28	TRBJ1-1	few	ASSLPGHANTEAF
TRBV19	TRBJ1-3	.	ASSQDIPGNTIY
TRBV2	TRBJ2-5	.	ASTQARRETQY
TRBV6-5	TRBJ1-1	.	ASSRTGQGAEAF
TRBV9	TRBJ2-1	.	ASSEKGLYNEQF
TRBV6-5	TRBJ2-1	.	ASSPSGVANNEQF
TRBV9	TRBJ2-5	.	ASSPSPWDSGSQETQY
TRBV19	TRBJ2-5	.	ASSIGGIGQETQY
TRBV6-6	TRBJ2-5	.	ASTAGARTQY
TRBV7-2	TRBJ1-2	.	ASSQTGYYGYT
TRBV6-1	TRBJ1-2	.	ASSEQQGYGYT
TRBV19	TRBJ1-3	.	ASSEDGSFSGNTIY
TRBV7-2	TRBJ1-5	.	ASSLEGLSNQPQH
TRBV2	TRBJ2-2	.	ASSAFGLAGGSTGELF
TRBV2	TRBJ1-2	.	ASSAGVTYGYT
TRBV5-5	TRBJ2-7	.	ASSPTEAYEQY
TRBV25-1	TRBJ1-3	.	ASNGFSGNTIY
TRBV9	TRBJ2-6	few	ASTSGANVLT
TRBV7-9	TRBJ2-5	.	ASSLGAETQY
TRBV5-5	TRBJ1-2	.	ASSLLTRENYGYT
TRBV4-3	TRBJ2-3	.	ASSHGRGLADTQY
TRBV2	TRBJ2-7	once	ASSDAGEPEQY
TRBV6-1	TRBJ1-1	.	ASSEQPNTEAF
TRBV9	TRBJ1-5	.	ASSVSDFSNQPQH
TRBV5-1	TRBJ2-3	.	ASSADSPGDTQY
TRBV4-2	TRBJ2-5	.	ASSQAGGPETQY
TRBV28	TRBJ2-3	.	ASSPPAGGGTTDTQY
TRBV19	TRBJ1-5	.	ASTVTDSDWQPQH
TRBV7-6	TRBJ2-3	.	ASSLIAGGGTDTQY
TRBV6-6	TRBJ1-5	.	ASIKGTGRDQPQH
TRBV18	TRBJ2-5	.	ASSGQAGRGETQY
TRBV7-2	TRBJ2-3	.	ASSLAMALGDTQY
TRBV6-5	TRBJ1-2	few	ASRGTQASWGYT
TRBV4-2	TRBJ1-4	.	ASSQEEGRVGEKLF
TRBV27	TRBJ2-1	.	ASSFSGTSYNEQF
TRBV27	TRBJ2-3	.	ASSFNLVKSSTDTQY
TRBV30	TRBJ2-1	.	AWSDFRLGREQF
TRBV5-1	TRBJ2-3	.	ASSSSGTSGSTDTQY
TRBV11-2	TRBJ2-7	.	ASSLYGGPREQY
TRBV28	TRBJ1-3	.	ASSLPRDPLSGNTIY
TRBV9	TRBJ2-1	.	ASSVGTTTENEQF
TRBV5-4	TRBJ2-5	.	ASSPGTSLETQY
TRBV7-9	TRBJ2-3	.	ASSLDPTGVRDTQY
TRBV7-6	TRBJ1-2	.	ASSLRGGGGYT
TRBV28	TRBJ1-6	.	ASRSSGARNSPLH
TRBV5-5	TRBJ1-2	once	ASSAAQGAKLTNYGYT
TRBV5-5	TRBJ2-1	.	ASSLVTQNEQF